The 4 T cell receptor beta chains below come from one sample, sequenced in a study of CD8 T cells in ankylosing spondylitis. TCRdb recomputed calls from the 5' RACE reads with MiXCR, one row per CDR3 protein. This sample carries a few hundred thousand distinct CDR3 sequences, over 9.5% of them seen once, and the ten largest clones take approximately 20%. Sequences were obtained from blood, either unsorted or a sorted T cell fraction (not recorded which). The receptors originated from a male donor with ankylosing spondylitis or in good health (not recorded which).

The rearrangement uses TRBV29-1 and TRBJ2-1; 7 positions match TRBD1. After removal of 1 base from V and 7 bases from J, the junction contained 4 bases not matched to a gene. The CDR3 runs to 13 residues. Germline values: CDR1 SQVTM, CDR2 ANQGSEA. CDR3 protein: CSVEGNRGNEQFF. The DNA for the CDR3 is TGCAGCGTTGAAGGAAACAGGGGAAATGAGCAGTTCTTC.

CDR3 loop: CASSPIRADYEQYF. In DNA, the CDR3 is TGTGCCAGCAGCCCAATTAGGGCTGATTACGAGCAGTACTTC. The V and J genes are TRBV7-9 and TRBJ2-7; D remains ambiguous. Trimming shortened V by 5 bases and J by 4 bases, and 15 bases separated the two germline ends. Germline V gene sequence: CDR1 SEHNR, CDR2 FQNEAQ (reference sequence). The CDR3 consists of 14 residues.

CDR3 DNA sequence: TGCGCCAGCAGCTTGGGGGAGTTTGGCACAGAGCAGTTCTTC. This gives the protein CASSLGEFGTEQFF. The gene calls are TRBV5-1 and TRBJ2-1, with D possibly matching TRBD2 (5 bases). Between the trimmed V and J ends, which lost 0 bases and 10 bases, there was a span of 14 bases. Germline V CDR1 and CDR2: SGHRS, YFSETQ. This CDR3 is built from 14 residues.

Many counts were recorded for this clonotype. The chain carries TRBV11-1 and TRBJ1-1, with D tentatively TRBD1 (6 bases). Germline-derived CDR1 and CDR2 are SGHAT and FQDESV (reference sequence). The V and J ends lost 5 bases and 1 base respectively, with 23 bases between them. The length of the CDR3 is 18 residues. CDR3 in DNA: TGTGCCAGCAGCCAGGGGAAATGGGCAGGAGGAAGGAACACTGAAGCTTTCTTT. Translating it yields CASSQGKWAGGRNTEAFF.